This TCR beta chain comes out of a study of blood T cell repertoires in COVID-19. Overall study: Material from acute and convalescent COVID-19 was sourced from the United States, Italy and Spain. The analysed material was cDNA or gDNA that came from T cells, B-cell-depleted T cells, or PBMCs.

The CDR3 length is 15 residues. V trimming: 4 bases; J trimming: 1 base; junction bases outside the gene matches: 4. Per the germline V gene, CDR1 is SGHAT and CDR2 is FQNNGV. Original data processing: From reference gene primer amplification, estimates of nucleated cell counts were derived. The data were produced by immunoSEQ multiplex PCR, yet TCRdb's version contains in-frame clones alone and is incomplete. That table supplies the V and J calls and clone size; D and trimming were determined from the DNA. The data show about 65,000 clones, roughly four fifths seen once. V is TRBV11-2 and J is TRBJ2-3, with TRBD1 matching 8 bases. What was sequenced was peripheral blood. The sequence derives from a human donor in a cohort sampled during active COVID-19. CDR3 DNA: TGTGCCAGCAGCTCCGACAGGGGAGGCACAGATACGCAGTATTTT. Translated: CASSSDRGGTDTQYF.